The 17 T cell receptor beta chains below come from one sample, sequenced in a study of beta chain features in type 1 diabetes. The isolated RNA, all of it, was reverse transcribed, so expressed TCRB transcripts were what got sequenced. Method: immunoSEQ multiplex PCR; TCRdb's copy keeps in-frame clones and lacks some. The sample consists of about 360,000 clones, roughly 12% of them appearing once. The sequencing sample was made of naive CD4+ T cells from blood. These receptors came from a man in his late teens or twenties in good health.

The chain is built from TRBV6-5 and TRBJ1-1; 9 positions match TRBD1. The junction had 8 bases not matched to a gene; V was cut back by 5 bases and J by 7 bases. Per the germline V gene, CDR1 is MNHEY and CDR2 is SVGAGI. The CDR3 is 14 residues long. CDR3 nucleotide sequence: TGTGCCAGCAGTACCGGGACAGGGACGGGTGAAGCTTTCTTT. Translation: CASSTGTGTGEAFF.

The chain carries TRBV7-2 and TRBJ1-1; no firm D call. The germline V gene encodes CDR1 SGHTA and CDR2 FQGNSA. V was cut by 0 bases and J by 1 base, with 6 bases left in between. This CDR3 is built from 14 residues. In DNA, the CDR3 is TGTGCCAGCAGCTTAGCGGGCCAGAACACTGAAGCTTTCTTT. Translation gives CASSLAGQNTEAFF.

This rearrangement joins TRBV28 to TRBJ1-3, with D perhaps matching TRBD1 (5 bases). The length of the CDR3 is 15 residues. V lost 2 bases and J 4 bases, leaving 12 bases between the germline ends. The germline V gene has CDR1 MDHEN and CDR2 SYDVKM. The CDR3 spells CASSLIPGSGNTIYF. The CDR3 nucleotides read TGTGCCAGCAGTTTAATCCCAGGGTCAGGAAACACCATATATTTT.

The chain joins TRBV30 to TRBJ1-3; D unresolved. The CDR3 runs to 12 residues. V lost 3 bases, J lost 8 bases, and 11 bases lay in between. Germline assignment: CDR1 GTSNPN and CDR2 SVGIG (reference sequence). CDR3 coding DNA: TGTGCCTGGAGCTACTATGAGGACACCATATATTTT. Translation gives CAWSYYEDTIYF.

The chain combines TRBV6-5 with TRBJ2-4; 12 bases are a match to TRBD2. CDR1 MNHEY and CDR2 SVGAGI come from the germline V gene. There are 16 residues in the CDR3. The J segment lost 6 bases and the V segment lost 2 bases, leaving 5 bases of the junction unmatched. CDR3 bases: TGTGCCAGCAGTTACCGAGGACTAGCGGGGATAAACATTCAGTACTTC. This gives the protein CASSYRGLAGINIQYF.

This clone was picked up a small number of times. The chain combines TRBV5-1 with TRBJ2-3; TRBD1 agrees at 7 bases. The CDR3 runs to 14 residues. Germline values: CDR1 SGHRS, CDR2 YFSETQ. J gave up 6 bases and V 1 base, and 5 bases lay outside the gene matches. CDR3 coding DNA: TGCGCCAGCAGCTTGACAGGGGAGTACGATACGCAGTATTTT. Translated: CASSLTGEYDTQYF.

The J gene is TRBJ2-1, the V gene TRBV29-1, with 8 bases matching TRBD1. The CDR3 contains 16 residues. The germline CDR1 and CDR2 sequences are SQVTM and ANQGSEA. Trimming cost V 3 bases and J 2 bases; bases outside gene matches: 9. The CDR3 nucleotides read TGCAGCGTTGAGGGTCTGACAGGGGTCGCCTACAATGAGCAGTTCTTC. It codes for CSVEGLTGVAYNEQFF.

The CDR3 DNA reads as TGTGCCAGCAGCTTTTTTGGCAGGGTCAATACTGAAGCTTTCTTT. Protein: CASSFFGRVNTEAFF. The chain has TRBV7-2 and TRBJ1-1, with D perhaps matching TRBD1 (5 bases). Trimming took 3 bases from V and 5 from J, leaving 16 bases between them. The CDR3 extends over 15 amino acids. The V gene's germline CDR1 is SGHTA and CDR2 FQGNSA.

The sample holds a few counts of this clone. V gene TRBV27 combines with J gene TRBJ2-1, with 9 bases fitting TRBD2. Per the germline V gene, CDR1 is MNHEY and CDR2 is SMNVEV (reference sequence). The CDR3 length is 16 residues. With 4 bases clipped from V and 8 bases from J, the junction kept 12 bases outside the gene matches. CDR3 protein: CASSWRGLAGLDEQFF. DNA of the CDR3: TGTGCCAGCAGTTGGCGGGGGCTAGCGGGATTGGATGAGCAGTTCTTC.

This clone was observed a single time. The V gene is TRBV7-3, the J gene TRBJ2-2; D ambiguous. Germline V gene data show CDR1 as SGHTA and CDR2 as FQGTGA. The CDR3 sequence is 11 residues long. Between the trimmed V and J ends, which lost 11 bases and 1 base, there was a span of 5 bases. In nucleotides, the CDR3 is TGTGCCCATCAGAACACCGGGGAGCTGTTTTTT. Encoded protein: CAHQNTGELFF.

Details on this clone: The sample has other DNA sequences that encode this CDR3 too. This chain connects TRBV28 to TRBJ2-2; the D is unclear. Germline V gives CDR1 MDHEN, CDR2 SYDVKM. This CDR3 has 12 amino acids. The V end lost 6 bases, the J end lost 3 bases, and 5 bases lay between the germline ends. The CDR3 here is CASSGYTGELFF. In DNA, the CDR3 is TGTGCCAGCAGCGGGTACACCGGGGAGCTGTTTTTT.

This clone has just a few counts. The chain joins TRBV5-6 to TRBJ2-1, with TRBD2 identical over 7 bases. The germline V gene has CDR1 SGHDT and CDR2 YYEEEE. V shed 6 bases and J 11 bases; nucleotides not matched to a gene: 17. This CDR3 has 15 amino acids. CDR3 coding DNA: TGTGCCAGCACTCAGGGCCCTCTACTAGCGATTAAGCAGTTCTTC. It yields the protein CASTQGPLLAIKQFF.

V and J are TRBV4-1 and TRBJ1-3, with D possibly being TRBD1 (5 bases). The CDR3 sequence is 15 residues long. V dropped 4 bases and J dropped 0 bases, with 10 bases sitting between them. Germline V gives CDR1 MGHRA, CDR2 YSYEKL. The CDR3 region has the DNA TGCGCCAGCAGCCGCATTCAGGGCTCTGGAAACACCATATATTTT. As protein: CASSRIQGSGNTIYF.

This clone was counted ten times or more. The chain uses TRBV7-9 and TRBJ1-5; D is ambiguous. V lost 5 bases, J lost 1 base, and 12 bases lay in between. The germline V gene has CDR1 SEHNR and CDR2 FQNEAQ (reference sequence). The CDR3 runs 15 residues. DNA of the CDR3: TGTGCCAGCAGCGAATTCGCCGGGAGCAATCAGCCCCAGCATTTT. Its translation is CASSEFAGSNQPQHF.

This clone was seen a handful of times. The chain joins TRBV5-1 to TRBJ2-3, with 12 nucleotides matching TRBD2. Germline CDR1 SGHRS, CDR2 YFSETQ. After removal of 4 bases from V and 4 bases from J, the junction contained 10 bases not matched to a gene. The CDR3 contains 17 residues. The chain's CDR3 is CASSPVTSGRRADTQYF. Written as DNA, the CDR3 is TGCGCCAGCAGCCCAGTGACTAGCGGGAGAAGGGCAGATACGCAGTATTTT.

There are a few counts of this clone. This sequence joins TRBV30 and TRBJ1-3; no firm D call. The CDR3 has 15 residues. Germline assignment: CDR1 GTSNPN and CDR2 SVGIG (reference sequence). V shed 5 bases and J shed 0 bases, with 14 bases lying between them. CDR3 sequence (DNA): TGTGCCTGGGGATTCATGGGCCACTCTGGAAACACCATATATTTT. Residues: CAWGFMGHSGNTIYF. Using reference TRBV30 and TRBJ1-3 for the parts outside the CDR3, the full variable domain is SQTIHQWPATLVQPVGSPLSLECTVEGTSNPNLYWYRQAAGRGLQLLFYSVGIGQISSEVPQNLSASRPQDRQFILSSKKLLLSDSGFYLCAWGFMGHSGNTIYFGEGSWLTVV.

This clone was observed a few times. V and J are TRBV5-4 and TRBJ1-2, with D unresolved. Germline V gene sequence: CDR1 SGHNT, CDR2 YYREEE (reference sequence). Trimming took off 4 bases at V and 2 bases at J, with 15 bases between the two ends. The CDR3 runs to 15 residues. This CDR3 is CASSQGLLGNYGYTF. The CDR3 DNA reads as TGTGCCAGCAGCCAAGGACTGTTGGGGAACTATGGCTACACCTTC.